Below, 14 T cell receptor beta chains from the same sample are listed, as sequenced in a study of blood T cell repertoires in COVID-19. Only in-frame clones appear in the TCRdb table, and some are missing; sequencing was by immunoSEQ multiplex PCR. The table includes around 310,000 clones, over 75% detected once. Sample: peripheral blood. These receptors were obtained from a woman aged 50 to 65 with active or convalescent COVID-19.

The gene calls are TRBV12-3 or TRBV12-4 and TRBJ1-1; D call uncertain. The ends were cut back, 6 bases at V and 3 bases at J, with 8 bases in the middle. CDR3 size: 12 residues. This CDR3 reads CASSPRYTEAFF. The CDR3 nucleotides read TGTGCCAGCAGCCCCAGGTACACTGAAGCTTTCTTT.

The gene calls are TRBV4-3 and TRBJ2-5, with 8 bases that match TRBD1. V dropped 5 bases and J dropped 4; count of bases not matched to a gene: 3. There are 13 residues in the CDR3. Germline CDR1 LGHNA, CDR2 YSLEER. CDR3: CASSKGTGETQYF. The CDR3 nucleotides are TGCGCCAGCAGCAAAGGGACAGGAGAGACCCAGTACTTC.

Regarding this clone: This specimen includes other DNA sequences encoding the same CDR3. This chain connects TRBV18 to TRBJ1-1; TRBD1 matches at 7 bases. CDR1 is KGHSH and CDR2 is LQKENI in the germline V gene. The length of the CDR3 is 14 residues. Trimming at V came to 3 bases and at J to 2 bases, leaving 3 bases not matched to a gene. The CDR3 nucleotides are TGTGCCAGCTCACCCGGACAGGCAAACACTGAAGCTTTCTTT. Its translation: CASSPGQANTEAFF. Combining the CDR3 with reference TRBV18 and TRBJ1-1 gives the whole variable domain NAGVMQNPRHLVRRRGQEARLRCSPMKGHSHVYWYRQLPEEGLKFMVYLQKENIIDESGMPKERFSAEFPKEGPSILRIQQVVRGDSAAYFCASSPGQANTEAFFGQGTRLTVV.

This chain uses TRBV10-1 with TRBJ1-1; perhaps TRBD1 as D (6 bases). Germline loops: CDR1 WNHNN, CDR2 SYGVQD (reference sequence). V lost 0 bases and J lost 3, with 11 bases in between. The CDR3 sequence is 15 residues long. In DNA, the CDR3 is TGCGCCAGCAGTGAGTCAAGGAGGACAGACACTGAAGCTTTCTTT. It specifies CASSESRRTDTEAFF.

The CDR3 reads CRPDGDGGYTF. The DNA of the CDR3 is TGCAGACCCGACGGGGATGGAGGCTACACCTTC. The chain combines TRBV20-1 with TRBJ1-2; the D is unclear. Germline V gene lookup returns CDR1 DFQATT and CDR2 SNEGSKA (reference sequence). The CDR3 is made up of 11 amino acids.

The V gene is TRBV6-2 or TRBV6-3, the J gene TRBJ1-5; 7 bases match TRBD1. CDR1 and CDR2 (germline): MNHEY, SVGEGT. Losses at the gene ends were 6 bases for V and 0 bases for J; bases not matched to a gene: 14. There are 18 residues in the CDR3. The CDR3 loop reads CASSFETGRGYSNQPQHF. The CDR3 coding sequence is TGTGCCAGCAGCTTCGAGACAGGGAGAGGGTATAGCAATCAGCCCCAGCATTTT.

This clone was seen only a few times. V usage is TRBV3-1 (or the pseudogene TRBV3-2) and J usage is TRBJ1-1; the match to TRBD1 covers 10 bases. This CDR3 comprises 16 residues. Germline V gives CDR1 LGHDT, CDR2 YNNKEL (reference sequence). V lost 1 base, J lost 11 bases, and 13 bases stayed unmatched. CDR3 region: CASSQGGPTGGLGAFF. The CDR3 region has the DNA TGTGCCAGCAGCCAAGGCGGTCCGACAGGGGGCTTGGGTGCTTTCTTT.

As concerns this clone: The sample carries other DNA sequences with the same CDR3. The rearrangement uses TRBV9 and TRBJ2-2, with a weak D call TRBD1 (5 bases). The CDR3 has 15 amino acids. Trimming stripped 0 bases from V and 1 base from J, with 7 bases between. CDR1 and CDR2 from the germline V gene are SGDLS and YYNGEE. The CDR3 loop is CASSVGGGNTGELFF. CDR3 bases: TGTGCCAGCAGCGTAGGGGGCGGGAACACCGGGGAGCTGTTTTTT.

V usage is TRBV12-3 or TRBV12-4 and J usage is TRBJ1-1; 7 bases line up with TRBD1. The CDR3 spans 11 residues. Unmatched junction bases numbered 4, after V lost 5 bases and J lost 10 bases. This CDR3 reads CASSRQGRAFF. In DNA, the CDR3 is TGTGCCAGCAGTCGACAGGGTCGAGCTTTCTTT.

This clone was recorded once. V gene TRBV5-8 combines with J gene TRBJ2-1; perhaps TRBD2 as D (6 bases). The germline CDR1 and CDR2 sequences are SGHTS and YDEGEE. Trimming cost V 4 bases and J 7 bases, with 18 bases left between them. CDR3 length: 15 amino acids. In DNA, the CDR3 is TGTGCCAGCAGCCGCTACAAGACTAGTGGAAATGAGCAGTTCTTC. Its protein product is CASSRYKTSGNEQFF.

The genes are TRBV5-5 and TRBJ2-5; 12 nucleotides match TRBD2. Germline V lookup: CDR1 SGHKS, CDR2 YYEKEE (reference sequence). Unmatched junction bases numbered 0, after V lost 1 base and J lost 2 bases. CDR3 length equals 15 residues. The CDR3 spells CASSLLAGGQETQYF. CDR3 in DNA: TGTGCCAGCAGCTTGCTAGCGGGGGGGCAAGAGACCCAGTACTTC.

A few counts support this clone. The chain has TRBV20-1 and TRBJ1-1; unclear D gene. This CDR3 is 11 amino acids long. V was shortened by 6 bases and J by 7 bases, with 12 bases between the two germline ends. Germline CDR1 reads DFQATT; CDR2 reads SNEGSKA (reference sequence). The CDR3 DNA is TGCAGTGCGCAGTATCAGTTTGAAGCTTTCTTT. Its translation is CSAQYQFEAFF.

This clone has only one observation. J is TRBJ2-3 and V is TRBV6-2 or TRBV6-3; 8 bases line up with TRBD2. V lost 4 bases to trimming and J lost 4 bases; unmatched junction nucleotides: 13. Per the germline V gene, CDR1 is MNHEY and CDR2 is SVGEGT. The length of the CDR3 is 17 residues. The DNA for the CDR3 is TGTGCCAGCAGTTTAATTCCTAGCGGGCGGAAAGCAGATACGCAGTATTTT. This translates into CASSLIPSGRKADTQYF.

This chain joins TRBV27 and TRBJ1-2, with 12 bases that match TRBD1. The junction had 7 bases not matched to a gene; V was cut back by 0 bases and J by 2 bases. CDR3 length: 18 amino acids. Per the germline V gene, CDR1 is MNHEY and CDR2 is SMNVEV (reference sequence). The CDR3 bases are TGTGCCAGCAGTTTATCGGGGGACAGGGGGCGCTCGAACTATGGCTACACCTTC. It yields the protein CASSLSGDRGRSNYGYTF.